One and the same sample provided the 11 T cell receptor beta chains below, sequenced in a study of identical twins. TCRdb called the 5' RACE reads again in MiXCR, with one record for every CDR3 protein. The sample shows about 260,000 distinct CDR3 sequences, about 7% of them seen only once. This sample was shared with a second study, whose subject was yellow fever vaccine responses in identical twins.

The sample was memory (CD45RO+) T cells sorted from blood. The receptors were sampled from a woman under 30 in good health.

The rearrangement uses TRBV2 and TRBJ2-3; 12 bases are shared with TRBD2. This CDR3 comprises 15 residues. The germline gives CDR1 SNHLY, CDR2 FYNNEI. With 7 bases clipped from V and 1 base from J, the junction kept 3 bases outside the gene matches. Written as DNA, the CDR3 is TGTGCCAGCACCAGGACTAGCGGGGGCACAGATACGCAGTATTTT. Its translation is CASTRTSGGTDTQYF.

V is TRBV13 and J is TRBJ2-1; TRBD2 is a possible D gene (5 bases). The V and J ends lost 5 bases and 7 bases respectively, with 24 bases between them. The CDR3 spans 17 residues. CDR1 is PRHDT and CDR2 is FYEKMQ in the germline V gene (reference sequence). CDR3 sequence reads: CASSPTKTAAGSNEQFF. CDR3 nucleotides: TGTGCCAGCAGCCCCACCAAAACCGCTGCGGGTTCTAATGAGCAGTTCTTC.

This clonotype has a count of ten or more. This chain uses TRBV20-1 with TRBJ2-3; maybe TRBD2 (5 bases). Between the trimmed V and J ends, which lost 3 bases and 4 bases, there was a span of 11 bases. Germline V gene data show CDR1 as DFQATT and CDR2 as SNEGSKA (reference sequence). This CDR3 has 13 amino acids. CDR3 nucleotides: TGCAGTGCTAGGAGAGGGAAACCAGATACGCAGTATTTT. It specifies CSARRGKPDTQYF.

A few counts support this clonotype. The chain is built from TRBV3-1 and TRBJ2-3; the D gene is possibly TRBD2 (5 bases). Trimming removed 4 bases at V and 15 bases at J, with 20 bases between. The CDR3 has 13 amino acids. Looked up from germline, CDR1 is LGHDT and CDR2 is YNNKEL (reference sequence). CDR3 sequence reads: CASSPAGVAVAYF. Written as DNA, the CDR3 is TGTGCCAGCAGCCCCGCCGGGGTGGCGGTCGCCTATTTT.

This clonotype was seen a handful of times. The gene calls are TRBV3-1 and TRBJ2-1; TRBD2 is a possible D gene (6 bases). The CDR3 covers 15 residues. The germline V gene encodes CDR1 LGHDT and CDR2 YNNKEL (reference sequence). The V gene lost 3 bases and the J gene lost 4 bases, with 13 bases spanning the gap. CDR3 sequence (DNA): TGTGCCAGCAGCCAGCCGGGGAGGAATTACAATGAGCAGTTCTTC. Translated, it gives CASSQPGRNYNEQFF.

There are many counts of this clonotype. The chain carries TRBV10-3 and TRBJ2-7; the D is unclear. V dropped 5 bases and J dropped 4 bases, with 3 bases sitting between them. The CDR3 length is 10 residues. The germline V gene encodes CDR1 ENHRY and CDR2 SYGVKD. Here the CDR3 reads CAISQYEQYF. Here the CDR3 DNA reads TGTGCCATCAGTCAGTACGAGCAGTACTTC.

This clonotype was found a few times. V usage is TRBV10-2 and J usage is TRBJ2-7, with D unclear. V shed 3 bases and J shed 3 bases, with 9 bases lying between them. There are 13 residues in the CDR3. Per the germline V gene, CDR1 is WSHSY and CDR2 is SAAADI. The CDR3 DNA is TGCGCCAGCAGTGATATACTGGGCTACGAGCAGTACTTC. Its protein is CASSDILGYEQYF.

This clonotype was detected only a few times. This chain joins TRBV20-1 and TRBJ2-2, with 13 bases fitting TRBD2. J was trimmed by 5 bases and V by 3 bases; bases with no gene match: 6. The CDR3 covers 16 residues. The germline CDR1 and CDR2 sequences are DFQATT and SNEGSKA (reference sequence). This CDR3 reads CSASPGTSGVTGELFF. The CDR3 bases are TGCAGTGCTAGTCCAGGGACTAGCGGGGTAACCGGGGAGCTGTTTTTT.

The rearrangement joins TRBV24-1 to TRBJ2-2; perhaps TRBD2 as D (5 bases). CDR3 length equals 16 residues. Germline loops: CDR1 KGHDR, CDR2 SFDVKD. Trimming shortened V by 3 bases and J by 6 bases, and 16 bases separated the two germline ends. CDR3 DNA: TGTGCCACCAGTGATCCTTCGACCGGAGGAGCCGGGGAGCTGTTTTTT. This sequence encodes CATSDPSTGGAGELFF.

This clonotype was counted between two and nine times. The CDR3 DNA is TGCAGTGCTGGCGAGGGACGGCAGTTCTACAATGAGCAGTTCTTC. This sequence encodes CSAGEGRQFYNEQFF. The chain uses TRBV20-1 and TRBJ2-1; D assignment may be TRBD1 or TRBD2 (5 bases each). This CDR3 has 15 residues. The germline CDR1 and CDR2 sequences are DFQATT and SNEGSKA (reference sequence). V was shortened by 5 bases and J by 3 bases, with 17 bases between the two germline ends.

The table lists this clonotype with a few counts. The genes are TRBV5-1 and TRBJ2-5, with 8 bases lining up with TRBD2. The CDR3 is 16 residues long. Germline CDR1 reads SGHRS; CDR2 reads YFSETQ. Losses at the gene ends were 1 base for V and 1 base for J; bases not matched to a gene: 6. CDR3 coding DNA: TGCGCCAGCAGCTTGTTTGCTAGCGGGTCCCAAGAGACCCAGTACTTC. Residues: CASSLFASGSQETQYF.